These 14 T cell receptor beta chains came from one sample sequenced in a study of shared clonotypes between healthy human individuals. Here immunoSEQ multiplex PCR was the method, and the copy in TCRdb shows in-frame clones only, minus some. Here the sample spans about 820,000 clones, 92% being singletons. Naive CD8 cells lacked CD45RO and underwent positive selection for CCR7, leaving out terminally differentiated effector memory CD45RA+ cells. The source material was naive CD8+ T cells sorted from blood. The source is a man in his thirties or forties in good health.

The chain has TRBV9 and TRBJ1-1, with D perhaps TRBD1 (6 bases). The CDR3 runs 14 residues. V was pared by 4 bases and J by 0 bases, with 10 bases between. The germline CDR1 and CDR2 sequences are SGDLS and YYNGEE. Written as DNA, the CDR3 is TGTGCCAGCAGCTCCGGACAGTTGAACACTGAAGCTTTCTTT. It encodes CASSSGQLNTEAFF.

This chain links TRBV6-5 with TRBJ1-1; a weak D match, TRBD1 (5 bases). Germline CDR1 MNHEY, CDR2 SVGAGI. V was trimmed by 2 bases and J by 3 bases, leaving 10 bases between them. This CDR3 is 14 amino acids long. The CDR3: CASSYRGVDTEAFF. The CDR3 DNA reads TGTGCCAGCAGTTACCGGGGGGTGGACACTGAAGCTTTCTTT.

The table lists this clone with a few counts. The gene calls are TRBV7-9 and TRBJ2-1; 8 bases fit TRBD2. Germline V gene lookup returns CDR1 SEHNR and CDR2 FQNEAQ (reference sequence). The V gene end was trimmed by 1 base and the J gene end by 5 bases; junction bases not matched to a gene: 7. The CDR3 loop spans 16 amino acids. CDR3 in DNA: TGTGCCAGCAGCTTAGTCGTAGCGGGGAGGGACAATGAGCAGTTCTTC. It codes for CASSLVVAGRDNEQFF.

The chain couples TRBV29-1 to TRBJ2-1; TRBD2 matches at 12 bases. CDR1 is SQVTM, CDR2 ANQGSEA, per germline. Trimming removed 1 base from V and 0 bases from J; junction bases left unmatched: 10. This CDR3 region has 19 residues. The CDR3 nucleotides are TGCAGCGTTGAAGGGGTCGAAGCGACTAGCGGGGGCTCCTACAATGAGCAGTTCTTC. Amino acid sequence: CSVEGVEATSGGSYNEQFF.

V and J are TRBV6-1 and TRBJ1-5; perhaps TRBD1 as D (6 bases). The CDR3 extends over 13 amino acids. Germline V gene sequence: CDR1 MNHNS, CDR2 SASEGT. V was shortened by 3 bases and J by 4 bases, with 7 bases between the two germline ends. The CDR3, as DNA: TGTGCCAGCAGTGATCAGGGGAATCAGCCCCAGCATTTT. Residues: CASSDQGNQPQHF.

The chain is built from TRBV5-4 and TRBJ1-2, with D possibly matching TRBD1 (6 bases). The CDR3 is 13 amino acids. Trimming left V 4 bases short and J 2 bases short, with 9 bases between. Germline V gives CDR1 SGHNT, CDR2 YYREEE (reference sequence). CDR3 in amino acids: CASSPQGNYGYTF. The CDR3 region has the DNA TGTGCCAGCAGCCCCCAGGGGAACTATGGCTACACCTTC.

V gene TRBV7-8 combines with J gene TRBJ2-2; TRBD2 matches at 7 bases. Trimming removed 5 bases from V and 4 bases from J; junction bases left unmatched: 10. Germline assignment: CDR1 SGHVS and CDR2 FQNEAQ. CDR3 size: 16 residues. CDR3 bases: TGTGCCAGCAGCACCGACTCGGGGGGATTCACCGGGGAGCTGTTTTTT. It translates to CASSTDSGGFTGELFF.

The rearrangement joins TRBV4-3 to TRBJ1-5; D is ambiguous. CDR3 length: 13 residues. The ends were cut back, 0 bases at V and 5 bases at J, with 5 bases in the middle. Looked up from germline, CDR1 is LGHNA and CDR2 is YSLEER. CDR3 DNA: TGCGCCAGCAGCCAAGATGGGGATCAGCCCCAGCATTTT. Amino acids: CASSQDGDQPQHF.

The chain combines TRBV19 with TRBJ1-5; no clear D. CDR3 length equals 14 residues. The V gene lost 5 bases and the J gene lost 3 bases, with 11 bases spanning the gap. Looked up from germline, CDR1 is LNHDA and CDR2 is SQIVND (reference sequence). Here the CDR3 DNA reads TGTGCCAGTAGTTCCCGACGGGTCAATCAGCCCCAGCATTTT. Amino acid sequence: CASSSRRVNQPQHF.

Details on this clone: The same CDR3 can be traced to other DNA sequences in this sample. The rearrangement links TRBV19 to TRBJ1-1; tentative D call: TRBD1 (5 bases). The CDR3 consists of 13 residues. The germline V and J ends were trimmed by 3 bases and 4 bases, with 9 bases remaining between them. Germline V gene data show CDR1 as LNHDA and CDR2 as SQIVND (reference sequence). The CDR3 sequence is CASSITGGTEAFF. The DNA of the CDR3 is TGTGCCAGTAGTATTACGGGGGGCACTGAAGCTTTCTTT.

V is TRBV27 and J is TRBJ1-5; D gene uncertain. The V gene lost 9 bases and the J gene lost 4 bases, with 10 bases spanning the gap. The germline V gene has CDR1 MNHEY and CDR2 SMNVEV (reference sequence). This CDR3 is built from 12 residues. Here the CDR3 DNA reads TGTGCCAGTCATGGGCTGAATCAGCCCCAGCATTTT. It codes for CASHGLNQPQHF.

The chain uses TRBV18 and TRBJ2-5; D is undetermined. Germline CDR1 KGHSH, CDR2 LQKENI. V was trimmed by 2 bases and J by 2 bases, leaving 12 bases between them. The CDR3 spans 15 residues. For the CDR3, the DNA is TGTGCCAGCTCACCAATCCTCGCCCAACAAGAGACCCAGTACTTC. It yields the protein CASSPILAQQETQYF.

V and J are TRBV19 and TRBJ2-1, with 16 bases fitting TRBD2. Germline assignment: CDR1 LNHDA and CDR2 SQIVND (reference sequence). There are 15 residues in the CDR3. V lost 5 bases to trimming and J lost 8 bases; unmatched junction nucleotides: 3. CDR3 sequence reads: CASSVGLAGGHEQFF. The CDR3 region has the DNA TGTGCCAGTAGTGTGGGACTAGCGGGAGGGCATGAGCAGTTCTTC.

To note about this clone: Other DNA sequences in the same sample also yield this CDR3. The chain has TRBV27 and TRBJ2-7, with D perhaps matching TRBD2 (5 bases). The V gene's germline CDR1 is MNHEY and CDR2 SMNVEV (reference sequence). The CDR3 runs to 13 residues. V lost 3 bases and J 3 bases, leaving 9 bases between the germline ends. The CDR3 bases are TGTGCCAGCAGTTTCCGGGGTAGCTACGAGCAGTACTTC. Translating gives CASSFRGSYEQYF.